These 5 T cell receptor beta chains originate from one sample sequenced in a study of T cell changes during pregnancy in multiple sclerosis. The assay was immunoSEQ multiplex PCR, and TCRdb's table has in-frame clones only and misses some. This sample has around 63,000 clones, with 91% found just once. The sequenced sample was peripheral blood, obtained in the third trimester of pregnancy. Source of these receptors: a female donor in good health, enrolled as a control in a pregnancy study.

The chain joins TRBV6-5 to TRBJ1-1, with TRBD1 matching over 7 bases. The V gene's germline CDR1 is MNHEY and CDR2 SVGAGI. The CDR3 loop spans 13 amino acids. Losses at the gene ends were 5 bases for V and 13 bases for J; bases not matched to a gene: 13. In DNA, the CDR3 is TGTGCCAGCAGTAATTCAGGGACAGCCCGAGGTTTCTTT. Translated, it gives CASSNSGTARGFF.

The CDR3 reads CASGLQALETQYF. CDR3 coding DNA: TGTGCCAGCGGCTTACAGGCGTTAGAGACCCAGTACTTC. The V and J genes are TRBV28 and TRBJ2-5; maybe TRBD1 (5 bases). Germline CDR1 and CDR2: MDHEN and SYDVKM. Trimming left V 8 bases short and J 4 bases short, with 14 bases between. This CDR3 spans 13 amino acids.

The rearrangement links TRBV7-2 to TRBJ2-7, with no clear D. Trimming left V 0 bases short and J 5 bases short, with 11 bases between. Germline V gene data show CDR1 as SGHTA and CDR2 as FQGNSA. This CDR3 contains 14 residues. The CDR3, as DNA: TGTGCCAGCAGCTTAGCGCGACAAAAGAACGAGCAGTACTTC. Its translation is CASSLARQKNEQYF.

This chain joins TRBV27 and TRBJ1-2, with D tentatively TRBD1 (6 bases). Trimming left V 5 bases short and J 6 bases short, with 13 bases between. Germline V lookup: CDR1 MNHEY, CDR2 SMNVEV (reference sequence). The CDR3 has 13 residues. For the CDR3, the DNA is TGTGCCAGCAGTCTACAGGGTGTGAATGGCTACACCTTC. As protein: CASSLQGVNGYTF.

The V gene is TRBV6-5, the J gene TRBJ2-7; a possible D gene is TRBD1 (6 bases). Germline-derived CDR1 and CDR2 are MNHEY and SVGAGI. V lost 2 bases and J lost 2, with 16 bases in between. This CDR3 region has 16 residues. The CDR3 DNA follows: TGTGCCAGCAGTTACACCAGGGCAGGGGCAGCCTACGAGCAGTACTTC. This codes for CASSYTRAGAAYEQYF.